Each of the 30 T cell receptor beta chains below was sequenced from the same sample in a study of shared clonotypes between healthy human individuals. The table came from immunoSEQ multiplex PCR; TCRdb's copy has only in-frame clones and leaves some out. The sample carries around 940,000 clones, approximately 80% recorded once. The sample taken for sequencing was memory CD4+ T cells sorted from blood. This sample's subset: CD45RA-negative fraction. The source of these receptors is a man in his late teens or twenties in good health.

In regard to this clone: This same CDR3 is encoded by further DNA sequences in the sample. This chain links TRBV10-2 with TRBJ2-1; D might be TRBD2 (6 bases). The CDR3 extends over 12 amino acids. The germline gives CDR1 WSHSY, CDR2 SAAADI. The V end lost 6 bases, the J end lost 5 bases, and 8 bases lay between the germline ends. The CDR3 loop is CASRGGNNEQFF. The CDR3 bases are TGCGCCAGCAGAGGAGGGAACAATGAGCAGTTCTTC.

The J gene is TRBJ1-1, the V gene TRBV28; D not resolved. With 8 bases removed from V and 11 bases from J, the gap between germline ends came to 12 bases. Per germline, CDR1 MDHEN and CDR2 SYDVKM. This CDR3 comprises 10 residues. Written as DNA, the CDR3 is TGTGCCAGCTCCTCCCGTCGCGCTTTCTTT. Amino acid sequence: CASSSRRAFF.

The CDR3 spells CASSELKGTGFGETQYF. The CDR3 coding sequence is TGTGCCAGCAGTGAATTAAAGGGGACAGGTTTTGGAGAGACCCAGTACTTC. The rearrangement joins TRBV25-1 to TRBJ2-5, with 8 positions matching TRBD1. V lost 1 base and J lost 4; bases outside the gene matches: 11. Germline-derived CDR1 and CDR2 are MGHDK and SYGVNS. The CDR3 extends over 17 amino acids. Variable domain in full (rest from reference TRBV25-1 and TRBJ2-5): EADIYQTPRYLVIGTGKKITLECSQTMGHDKMYWYQQDPGMELHLIHYSYGVNSTEKGDLSSESTVSRIRTEHFPLTLESARPSHTSQYLCASSELKGTGFGETQYFGPGTRLLVL.

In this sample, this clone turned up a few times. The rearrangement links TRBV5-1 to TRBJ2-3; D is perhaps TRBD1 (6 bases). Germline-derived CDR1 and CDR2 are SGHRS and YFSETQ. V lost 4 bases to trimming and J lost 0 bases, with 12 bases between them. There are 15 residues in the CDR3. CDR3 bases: TGCGCCAGCAGCCCGGACAGACCTAGCACAGATACGCAGTATTTT. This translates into CASSPDRPSTDTQYF.

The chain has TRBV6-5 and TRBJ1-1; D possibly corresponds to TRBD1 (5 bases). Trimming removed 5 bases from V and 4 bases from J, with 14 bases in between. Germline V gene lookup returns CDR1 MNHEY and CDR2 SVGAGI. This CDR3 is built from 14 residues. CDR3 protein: CASSTLGGFTEAFF. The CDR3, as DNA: TGTGCCAGCAGTACCCTCGGGGGGTTCACTGAAGCTTTCTTT.

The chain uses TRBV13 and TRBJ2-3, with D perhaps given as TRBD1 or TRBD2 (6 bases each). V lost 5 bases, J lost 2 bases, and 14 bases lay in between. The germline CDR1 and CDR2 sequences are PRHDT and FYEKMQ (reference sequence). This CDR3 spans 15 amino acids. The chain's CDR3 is CASSPGGGHTDTQYF. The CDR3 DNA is TGTGCCAGCAGCCCAGGAGGGGGTCACACAGATACGCAGTATTTT.

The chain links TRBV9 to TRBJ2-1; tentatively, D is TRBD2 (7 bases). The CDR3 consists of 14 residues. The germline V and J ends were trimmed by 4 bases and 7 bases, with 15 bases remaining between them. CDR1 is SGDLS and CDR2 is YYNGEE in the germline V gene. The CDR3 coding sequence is TGTGCCAGCAGCATTAGGGGGGGCCAGAATGAGCAGTTCTTC. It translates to CASSIRGGQNEQFF.

For the CDR3, the DNA is TGTGCCAGCAGTGTAGAAACAGGGAGGTCCGGCTACACCTTC. Its translation is CASSVETGRSGYTF. The chain links TRBV6-5 to TRBJ1-2; D possibly corresponds to TRBD1 (6 bases). With 5 bases removed from V and 8 bases from J, the gap between germline ends came to 18 bases. The CDR3 runs to 14 residues. Germline V gives CDR1 MNHEY, CDR2 SVGAGI.

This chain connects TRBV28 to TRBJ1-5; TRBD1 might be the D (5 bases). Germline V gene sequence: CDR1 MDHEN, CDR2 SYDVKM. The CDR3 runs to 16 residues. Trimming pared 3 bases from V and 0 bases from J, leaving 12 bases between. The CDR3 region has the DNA TGTGCCAGCAGTTTGGGCAGGGACTTTAGCAATCAGCCCCAGCATTTT. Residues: CASSLGRDFSNQPQHF.

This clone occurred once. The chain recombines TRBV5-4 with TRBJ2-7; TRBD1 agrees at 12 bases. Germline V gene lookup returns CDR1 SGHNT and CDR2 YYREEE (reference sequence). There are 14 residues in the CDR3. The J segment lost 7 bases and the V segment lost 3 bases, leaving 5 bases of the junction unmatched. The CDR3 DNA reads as TGTGCCAGCAGCTGGGACAGGGGGCTGGGGGAGCAGTACTTC. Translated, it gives CASSWDRGLGEQYF. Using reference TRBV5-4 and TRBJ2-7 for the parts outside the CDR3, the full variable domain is ETGVTQSPTHLIKTRGQQVTLRCSSQSGHNTVSWYQQALGQGPQFIFQYYREEENGRGNFPPRFSGLQFPNYSSELNVNALELDDSALYLCASSWDRGLGEQYFGPGTRLTVT.

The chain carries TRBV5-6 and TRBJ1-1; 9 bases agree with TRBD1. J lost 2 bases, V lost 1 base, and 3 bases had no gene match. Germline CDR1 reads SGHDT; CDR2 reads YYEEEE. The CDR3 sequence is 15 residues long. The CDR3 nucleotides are TGTGCCAGCAGCTTGTGGGACAGGGATAACACTGAAGCTTTCTTT. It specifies CASSLWDRDNTEAFF.

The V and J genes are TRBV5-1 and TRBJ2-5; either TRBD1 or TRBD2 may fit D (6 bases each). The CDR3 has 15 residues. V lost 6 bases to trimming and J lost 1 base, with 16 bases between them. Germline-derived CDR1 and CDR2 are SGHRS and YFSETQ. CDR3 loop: CASTRAWGAQETQYF. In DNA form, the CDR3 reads TGCGCCAGCACCCGAGCGTGGGGGGCCCAAGAGACCCAGTACTTC.

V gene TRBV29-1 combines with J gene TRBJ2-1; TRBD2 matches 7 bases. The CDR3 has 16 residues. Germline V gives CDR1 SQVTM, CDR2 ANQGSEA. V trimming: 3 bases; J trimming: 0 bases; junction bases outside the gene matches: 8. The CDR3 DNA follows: TGCAGCGTTGATGGCCTAGCGGAGAGCTCCTACAATGAGCAGTTCTTC. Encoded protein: CSVDGLAESSYNEQFF.

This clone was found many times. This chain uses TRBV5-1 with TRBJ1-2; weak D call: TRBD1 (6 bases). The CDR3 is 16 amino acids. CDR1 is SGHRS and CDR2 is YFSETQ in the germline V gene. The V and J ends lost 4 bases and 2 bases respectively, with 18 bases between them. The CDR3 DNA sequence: TGCGCCAGCAGCCCGGGGACAAGGGGGACGAACTATGGCTACACCTTC. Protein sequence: CASSPGTRGTNYGYTF. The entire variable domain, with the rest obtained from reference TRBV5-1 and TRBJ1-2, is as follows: KAGVTQTPRYLIKTRGQQVTLSCSPISGHRSVSWYQQTPGQGLQFLFEYFSETQRNKGNFPGRFSGRQFSNSRSEMNVSTLELGDSALYLCASSPGTRGTNYGYTFGSGTRLTVV.

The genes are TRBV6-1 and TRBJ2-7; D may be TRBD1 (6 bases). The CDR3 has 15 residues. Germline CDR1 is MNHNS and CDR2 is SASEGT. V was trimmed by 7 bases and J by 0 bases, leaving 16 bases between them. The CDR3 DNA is TGTGCCAGCAACCCGGGACAATCGAGCTCCTACGAGCAGTACTTC. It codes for CASNPGQSSSYEQYF.

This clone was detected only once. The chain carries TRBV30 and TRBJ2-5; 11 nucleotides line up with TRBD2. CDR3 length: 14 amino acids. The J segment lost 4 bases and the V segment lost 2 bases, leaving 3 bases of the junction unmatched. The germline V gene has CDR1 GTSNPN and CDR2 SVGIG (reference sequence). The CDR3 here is CAWSPGLAGETQYF. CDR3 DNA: TGTGCCTGGAGTCCCGGACTAGCGGGAGAGACCCAGTACTTC.

The CDR3 nucleotides are TGTGCCAGTAGTATAGTAACGGGGAATCAGCCCCAGCATTTT. It translates to CASSIVTGNQPQHF. This chain uses TRBV19 with TRBJ1-5; D unclear. Germline V gives CDR1 LNHDA, CDR2 SQIVND (reference sequence). V lost 1 base to trimming and J lost 4 bases, with 8 bases between them. The length of the CDR3 is 14 residues.

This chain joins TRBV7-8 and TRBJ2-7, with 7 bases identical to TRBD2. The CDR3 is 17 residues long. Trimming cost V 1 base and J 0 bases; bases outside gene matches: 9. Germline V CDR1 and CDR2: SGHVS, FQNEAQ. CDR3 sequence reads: CASSLEALAAFSYEQYF. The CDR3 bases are TGTGCCAGCAGCTTAGAGGCGCTAGCGGCCTTCTCCTACGAGCAGTACTTC.

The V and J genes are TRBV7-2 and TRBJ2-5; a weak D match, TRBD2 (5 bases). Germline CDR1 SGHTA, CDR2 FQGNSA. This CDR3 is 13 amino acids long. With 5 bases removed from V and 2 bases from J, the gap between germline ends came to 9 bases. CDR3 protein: CASSPGIQETQYF. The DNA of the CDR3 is TGTGCCAGCAGCCCCGGGATTCAAGAGACCCAGTACTTC.

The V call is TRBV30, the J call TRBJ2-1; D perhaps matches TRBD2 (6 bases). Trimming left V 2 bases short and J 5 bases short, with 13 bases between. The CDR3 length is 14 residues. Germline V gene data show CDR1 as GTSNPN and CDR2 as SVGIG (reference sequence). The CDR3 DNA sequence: TGTGCCTGGAGTAAAGGACTACCCCACAATGAGCAGTTCTTC. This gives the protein CAWSKGLPHNEQFF.

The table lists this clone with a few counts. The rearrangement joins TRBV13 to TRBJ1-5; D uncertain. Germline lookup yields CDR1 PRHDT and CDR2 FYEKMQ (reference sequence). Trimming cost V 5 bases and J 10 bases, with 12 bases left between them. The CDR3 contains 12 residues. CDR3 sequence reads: CASSALIGPQHF. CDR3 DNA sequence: TGTGCCAGCAGCGCCCTCATAGGTCCCCAGCATTTT. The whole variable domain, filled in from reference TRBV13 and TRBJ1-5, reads AAGVIQSPRHLIKEKRETATLKCYPIPRHDTVYWYQQGPGQDPQFLISFYEKMQSDKGSIPDRFSAQQFSDYHSELNMSSLELGDSALYFCASSALIGPQHFGDGTRLSIL.

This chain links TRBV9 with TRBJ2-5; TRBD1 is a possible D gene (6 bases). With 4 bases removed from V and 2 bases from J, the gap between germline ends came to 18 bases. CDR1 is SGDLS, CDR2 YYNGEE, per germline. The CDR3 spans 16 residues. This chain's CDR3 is CASSPARGKGQETQYF. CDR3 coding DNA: TGTGCCAGCAGCCCCGCTAGGGGGAAGGGGCAAGAGACCCAGTACTTC.

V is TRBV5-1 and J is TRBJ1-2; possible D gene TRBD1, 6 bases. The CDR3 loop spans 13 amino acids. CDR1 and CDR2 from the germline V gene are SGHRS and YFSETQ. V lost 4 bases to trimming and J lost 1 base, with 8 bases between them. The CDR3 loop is CASSRDINYGYTF. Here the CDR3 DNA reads TGCGCCAGCAGCCGGGACATTAACTATGGCTACACCTTC.

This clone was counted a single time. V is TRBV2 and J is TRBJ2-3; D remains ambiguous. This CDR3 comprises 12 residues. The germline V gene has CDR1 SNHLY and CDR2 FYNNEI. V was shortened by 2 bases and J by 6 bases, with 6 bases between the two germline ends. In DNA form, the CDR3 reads TGTGCCAGCAGTGAAATCGAGGATACGCAGTATTTT. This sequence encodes CASSEIEDTQYF.

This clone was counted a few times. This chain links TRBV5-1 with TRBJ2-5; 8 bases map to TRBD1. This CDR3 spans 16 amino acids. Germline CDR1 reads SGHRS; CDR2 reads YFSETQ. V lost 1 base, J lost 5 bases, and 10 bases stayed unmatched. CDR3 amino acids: CASSLSTGATYETQYF. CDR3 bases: TGCGCCAGCAGCTTGTCGACAGGGGCGACTTACGAGACCCAGTACTTC.

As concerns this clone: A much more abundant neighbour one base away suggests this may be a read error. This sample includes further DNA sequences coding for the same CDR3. The CDR3 protein is CATSRESYGYTF. As DNA, the CDR3 is TGTGCCACCAGCAGAGAGTCCTATGGCTACACCTTC. The rearrangement uses TRBV15 and TRBJ1-2; D is ambiguous. The V end lost 0 bases, the J end lost 4 bases, and 3 bases lay between the germline ends. Germline V gives CDR1 LNHNV, CDR2 YYDKDF (reference sequence). This CDR3 region has 12 residues.

The CDR3 nucleotides are TGTGCCAGCAGTCGACAGGACTATGGCTACACCTTC. Its protein is CASSRQDYGYTF. The gene calls are TRBV2 and TRBJ1-2, with TRBD1 as a possible D gene (6 bases). The CDR3 runs to 12 residues. Germline V gene lookup returns CDR1 SNHLY and CDR2 FYNNEI. Trimming removed 5 bases from V and 3 bases from J, with 7 bases in between.

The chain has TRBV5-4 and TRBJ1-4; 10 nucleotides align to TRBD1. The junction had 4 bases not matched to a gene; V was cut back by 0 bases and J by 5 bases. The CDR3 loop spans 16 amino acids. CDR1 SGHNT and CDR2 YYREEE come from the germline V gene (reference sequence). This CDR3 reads CASSLVGQGKNEKLFF. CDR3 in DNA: TGTGCCAGCAGCTTGGTGGGACAGGGGAAGAATGAAAAACTGTTTTTT.

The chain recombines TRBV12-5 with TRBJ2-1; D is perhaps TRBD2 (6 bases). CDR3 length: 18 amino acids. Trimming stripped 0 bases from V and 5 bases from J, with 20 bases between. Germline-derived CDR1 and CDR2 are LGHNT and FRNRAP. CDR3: CASGLVGTPLAINNEQFF. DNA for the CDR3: TGTGCTAGTGGTTTGGTAGGGACTCCACTGGCGATAAACAATGAGCAGTTCTTC.

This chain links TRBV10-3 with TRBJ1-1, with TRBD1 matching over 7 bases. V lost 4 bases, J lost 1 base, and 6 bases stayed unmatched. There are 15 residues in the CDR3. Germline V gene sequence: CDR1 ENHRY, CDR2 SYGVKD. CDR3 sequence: CAISVQGPGNTEAFF. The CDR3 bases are TGTGCCATCAGTGTACAGGGGCCGGGGAACACTGAAGCTTTCTTT.